Below are 15 T cell receptor beta chains sequenced from a single sample in a study of T cell changes during pregnancy in multiple sclerosis. Clones were read by immunoSEQ multiplex PCR, and TCRdb kept only the in-frame ones, dropping some. The sample has around 51,000 clones, roughly 93% seen once. This sample comprised peripheral blood, obtained in the second trimester of pregnancy. The source is a female donor with multiple sclerosis, enrolled in a pregnancy study.

The chain employs TRBV4-3 and TRBJ2-2; 11 nucleotides line up with TRBD2. The CDR3 spans 18 residues. The V segment lost 3 bases and the J segment 0 bases; nucleotides outside the gene matches: 6. CDR1 LGHNA and CDR2 YSLEER come from the germline V gene. CDR3 amino acids: CASSHGLAGGANTGELFF. The CDR3 bases are TGCGCCAGCAGCCATGGCCTAGCGGGAGGTGCGAACACCGGGGAGCTGTTTTTT.

This sequence joins TRBV27 and TRBJ2-1; 9 nucleotides agree with TRBD1. After removal of 2 bases from V and 8 bases from J, the junction contained 7 bases not matched to a gene. Germline loops: CDR1 MNHEY, CDR2 SMNVEV (reference sequence). The CDR3 consists of 15 residues. The chain's CDR3 is CASSLRTGVVDEQFF. The CDR3 coding sequence is TGTGCCAGCAGTTTACGGACAGGGGTTGTCGATGAGCAGTTCTTC.

This sequence joins TRBV7-6 and TRBJ1-1; D perhaps matches TRBD1 (5 bases). CDR3 length: 15 residues. Trimming cost V 1 base and J 1 base, with 10 bases left between them. CDR1 and CDR2 (germline): SGHVS, FNYEAQ. The CDR3 is CASSLGQGSNTEAFF. In DNA form, the CDR3 reads TGTGCCAGCAGCTTAGGTCAGGGCTCGAACACTGAAGCTTTCTTT.

Here the CDR3 reads CASSQGQGIYEQYF. Here the CDR3 DNA reads TGTGCCAGCTCACAAGGACAGGGGATATACGAGCAGTACTTC. This chain uses TRBV18 with TRBJ2-7; 9 bases align to TRBD1. This CDR3 region has 14 residues. Trimming removed 4 bases from V and 4 bases from J; junction bases left unmatched: 5. Germline V CDR1 and CDR2: KGHSH, LQKENI.

This clone showed up just once. The chain carries TRBV18 and TRBJ2-5; 8 bases match TRBD1. The germline gives CDR1 KGHSH, CDR2 LQKENI. The J segment lost 2 bases and the V segment lost 5 bases, leaving 7 bases of the junction unmatched. This CDR3 region has 15 residues. CDR3 sequence reads: CASSTRTGRQETQYF. The CDR3 bases are TGTGCCAGCTCAACCCGGACAGGGAGGCAAGAGACCCAGTACTTC. The full variable domain, rest sourced from reference TRBV18 and TRBJ2-5, is NAGVMQNPRHLVRRRGQEARLRCSPMKGHSHVYWYRQLPEEGLKFMVYLQKENIIDESGMPKERFSAEFPKEGPSILRIQQVVRGDSAAYFCASSTRTGRQETQYFGPGTRLLVL.

V is TRBV7-9 and J is TRBJ2-3; D is perhaps TRBD1 (5 bases). The germline V and J ends were trimmed by 0 bases and 7 bases, with 11 bases remaining between them. The V gene's germline CDR1 is SEHNR and CDR2 FQNEAQ (reference sequence). The CDR3 runs to 14 residues. CDR3 sequence: CASSLAPGMNTQYF. The CDR3 DNA reads as TGTGCCAGCAGCTTAGCTCCAGGGATGAATACGCAGTATTTT.

The genes are TRBV7-2 and TRBJ2-7; 8 bases match TRBD1. Germline values: CDR1 SGHTA, CDR2 FQGNSA. The V and J ends lost 5 bases and 4 bases, in that order; junction bases with no gene match: 13. The CDR3 totals 16 residues. The CDR3 DNA reads as TGTGCCAGCAGCAAAAACGACAGGGGATTCCTGTACGAGCAGTACTTC. Protein: CASSKNDRGFLYEQYF.

The chain carries TRBV7-7 and TRBJ2-5, with D perhaps TRBD1 or TRBD2 (6 bases each). The germline V gene has CDR1 SSHAT and CDR2 FNYEAQ (reference sequence). This CDR3 has 12 amino acids. The CDR3 region has the DNA TGTGCTAGCGGACAGTCACAAGAGACCCAGTACTTC. As protein: CASGQSQETQYF.

V and J are TRBV21-1 and TRBJ2-6; the table's D call TRBD1 went unverified against the DNA. TRBV21-1 is classified as a pseudogene. The CDR3 extends over 16 amino acids. CDR3 DNA sequence: TGTGCCAGCAGCGCCCTTCAGGTCTCTGGGGCCAACGTCCTGACTTTC. Its protein product is CASSALQVSGANVLTF.

This clone was detected only a few times. The CDR3 sequence: CASSLRFGEVTEAFF. The CDR3 region has the DNA TGTGCCAGCAGCTTACGATTTGGGGAGGTCACTGAAGCTTTCTTT. V and J are TRBV7-9 and TRBJ1-1; no clear D. Trimming removed 2 bases at V and 4 bases at J, with 14 bases between. CDR1 SEHNR and CDR2 FQNEAQ come from the germline V gene (reference sequence). CDR3 length equals 15 residues.

Written as DNA, the CDR3 is TGTGCCAGCAGTGTGCCCTCGGGATGGGAGCAGTTCTTC. It specifies CASSVPSGWEQFF. The chain links TRBV6-1 to TRBJ2-1, with D perhaps matching TRBD2 (5 bases). V was cut by 4 bases and J by 10 bases, with 14 bases left in between. CDR3 length equals 13 residues. Germline CDR1 reads MNHNS; CDR2 reads SASEGT.

This clone was observed a handful of times. The rearrangement links TRBV28 to TRBJ2-1, with D possibly matching TRBD2 (5 bases). Trimming cost V 9 bases and J 7 bases, with 16 bases left between them. This CDR3 has 13 residues. The germline V gene encodes CDR1 MDHEN and CDR2 SYDVKM. The chain's CDR3 is CASTLAGWNEQFF. CDR3 nucleotide sequence: TGTGCCAGTACTCTGGCGGGTTGGAATGAGCAGTTCTTC.

The J gene is TRBJ2-1, the V gene TRBV19, with 12 bases lining up with TRBD2. The germline V gene encodes CDR1 LNHDA and CDR2 SQIVND (reference sequence). The CDR3 has 15 amino acids. The trim removed 4 bases at V and 8 bases at J, leaving 6 bases unmatched. CDR3: CASSTGLAGRDEQFF. The CDR3 DNA reads as TGTGCCAGTAGTACCGGACTAGCGGGAAGGGATGAGCAGTTCTTC.

Details on this clone: This specimen includes other DNA sequences encoding the same CDR3. This chain connects TRBV7-9 to TRBJ2-7, with 9 bases lining up with TRBD2. Germline CDR1 SEHNR, CDR2 FQNEAQ (reference sequence). The junction had 4 bases not matched to a gene; V was cut back by 3 bases and J by 4 bases. CDR3 size: 14 residues. The DNA for the CDR3 is TGTGCCAGCAGCTTTAGCGGGAGAGATTACGAGCAGTACTTC. As protein: CASSFSGRDYEQYF.

The V gene is TRBV2, the J gene TRBJ1-3, with TRBD1 identical over 7 bases. Per the germline V gene, CDR1 is SNHLY and CDR2 is FYNNEI. The CDR3 has 13 residues. Trimming removed 7 bases from V and 4 bases from J; junction bases left unmatched: 4. CDR3 sequence (DNA): TGTGCCAGCACGGGACAGCTCGGAAACACCATATATTTT. Protein product: CASTGQLGNTIYF.